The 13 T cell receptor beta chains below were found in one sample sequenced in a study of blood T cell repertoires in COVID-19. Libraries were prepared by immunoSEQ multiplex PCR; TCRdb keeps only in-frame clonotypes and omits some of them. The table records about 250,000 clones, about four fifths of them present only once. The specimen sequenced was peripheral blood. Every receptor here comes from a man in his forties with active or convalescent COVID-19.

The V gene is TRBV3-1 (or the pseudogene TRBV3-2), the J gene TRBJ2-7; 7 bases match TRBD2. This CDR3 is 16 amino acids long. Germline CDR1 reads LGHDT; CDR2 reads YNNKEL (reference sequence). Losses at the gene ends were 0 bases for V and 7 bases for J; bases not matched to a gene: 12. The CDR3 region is CASSQDSGRAGNEQYF. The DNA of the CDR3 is TGTGCCAGCAGCCAAGATTCGGGGAGGGCTGGCAATGAGCAGTACTTC.

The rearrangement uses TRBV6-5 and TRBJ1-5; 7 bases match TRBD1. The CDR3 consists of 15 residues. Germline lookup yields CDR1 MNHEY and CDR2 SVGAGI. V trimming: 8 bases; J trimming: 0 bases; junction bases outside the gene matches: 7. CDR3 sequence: CASYRDSFSNQPQHF. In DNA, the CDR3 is TGTGCCAGCTACCGGGACAGTTTTAGCAATCAGCCCCAGCATTTT.

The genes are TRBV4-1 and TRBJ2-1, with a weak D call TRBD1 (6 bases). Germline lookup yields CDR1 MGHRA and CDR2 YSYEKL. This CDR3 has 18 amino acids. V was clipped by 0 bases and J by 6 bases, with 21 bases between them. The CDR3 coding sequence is TGCGCCAGCAGCCAAGATGGTCTGAGGACAGTAGCCTCCAATGAGCAGTTCTTC. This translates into CASSQDGLRTVASNEQFF.

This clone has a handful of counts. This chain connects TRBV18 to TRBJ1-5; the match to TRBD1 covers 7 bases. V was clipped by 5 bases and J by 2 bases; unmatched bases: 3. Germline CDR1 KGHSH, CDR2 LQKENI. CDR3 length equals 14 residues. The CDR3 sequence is CASSYDRGNQPQHF. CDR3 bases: TGTGCCAGCTCATACGACAGGGGCAATCAGCCCCAGCATTTT. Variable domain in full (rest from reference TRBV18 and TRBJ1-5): NAGVMQNPRHLVRRRGQEARLRCSPMKGHSHVYWYRQLPEEGLKFMVYLQKENIIDESGMPKERFSAEFPKEGPSILRIQQVVRGDSAAYFCASSYDRGNQPQHFGDGTRLSIL.

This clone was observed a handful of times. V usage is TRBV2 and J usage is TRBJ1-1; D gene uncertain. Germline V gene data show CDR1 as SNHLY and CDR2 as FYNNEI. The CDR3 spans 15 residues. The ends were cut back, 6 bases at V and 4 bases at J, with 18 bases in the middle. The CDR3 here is CASRGNTLAGTEAFF. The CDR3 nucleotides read TGTGCCAGCAGGGGGAACACACTAGCGGGCACTGAAGCTTTCTTT.

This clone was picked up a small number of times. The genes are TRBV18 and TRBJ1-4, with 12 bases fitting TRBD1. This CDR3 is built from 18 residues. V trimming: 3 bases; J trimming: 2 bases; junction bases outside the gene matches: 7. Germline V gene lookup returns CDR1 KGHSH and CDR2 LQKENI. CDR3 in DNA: TGTGCCAGCTCACCCGTCCCGGGACAGGGGGCGACTAATGAAAAACTGTTTTTT. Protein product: CASSPVPGQGATNEKLFF. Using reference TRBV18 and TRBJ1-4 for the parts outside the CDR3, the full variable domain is NAGVMQNPRHLVRRRGQEARLRCSPMKGHSHVYWYRQLPEEGLKFMVYLQKENIIDESGMPKERFSAEFPKEGPSILRIQQVVRGDSAAYFCASSPVPGQGATNEKLFFGSGTQLSVL.

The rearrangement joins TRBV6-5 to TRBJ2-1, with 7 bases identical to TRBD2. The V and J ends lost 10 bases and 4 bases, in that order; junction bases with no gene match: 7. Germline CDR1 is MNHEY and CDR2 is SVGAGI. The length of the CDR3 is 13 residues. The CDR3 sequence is CATQLAPYNEQFF. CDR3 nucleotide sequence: TGTGCCACTCAACTAGCGCCTTACAATGAGCAGTTCTTC.

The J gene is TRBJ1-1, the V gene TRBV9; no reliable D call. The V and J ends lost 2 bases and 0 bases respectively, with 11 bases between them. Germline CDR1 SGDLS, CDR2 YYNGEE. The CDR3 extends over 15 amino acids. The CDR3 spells CASSVAGSMNTEAFF. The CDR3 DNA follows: TGTGCCAGCAGCGTCGCGGGTTCCATGAACACTGAAGCTTTCTTT.

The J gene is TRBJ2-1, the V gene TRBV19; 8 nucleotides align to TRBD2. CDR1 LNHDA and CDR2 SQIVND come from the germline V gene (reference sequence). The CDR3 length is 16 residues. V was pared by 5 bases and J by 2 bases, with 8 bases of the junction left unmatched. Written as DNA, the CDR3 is TGTGCCAGTAGTTCCCCCCCGGGGGGGACCTACAATGAGCAGTTCTTC. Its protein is CASSSPPGGTYNEQFF.

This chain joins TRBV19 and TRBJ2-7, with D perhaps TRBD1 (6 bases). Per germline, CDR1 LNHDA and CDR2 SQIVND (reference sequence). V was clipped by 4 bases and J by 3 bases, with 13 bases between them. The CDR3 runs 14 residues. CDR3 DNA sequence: TGTGCCAGTAGTAGAGGGGGATTTTTCTACGAGCAGTACTTC. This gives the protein CASSRGGFFYEQYF. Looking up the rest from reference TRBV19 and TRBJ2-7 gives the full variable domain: DGGITQSPKYLFRKEGQNVTLSCEQNLNHDAMYWYRQDPGQGLRLIYYSQIVNDFQKGDIAEGYSVSREKKESFPLTVTSAQKNPTAFYLCASSRGGFFYEQYFGPGTRLTVT.

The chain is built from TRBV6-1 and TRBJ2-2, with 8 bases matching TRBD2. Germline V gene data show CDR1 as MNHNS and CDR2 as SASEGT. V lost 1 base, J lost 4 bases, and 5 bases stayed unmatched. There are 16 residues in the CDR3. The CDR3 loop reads CASSEGLAGITGELFF. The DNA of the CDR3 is TGTGCCAGCAGTGAAGGGCTAGCGGGCATCACCGGGGAGCTGTTTTTT.

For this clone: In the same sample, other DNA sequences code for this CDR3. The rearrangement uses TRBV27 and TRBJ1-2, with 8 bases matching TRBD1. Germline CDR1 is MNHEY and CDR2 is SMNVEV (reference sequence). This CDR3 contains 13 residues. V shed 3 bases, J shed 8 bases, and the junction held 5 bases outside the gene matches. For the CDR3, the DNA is TGTGCCAGCAGTTTCCAGGGGGCGCTGGGCTACACCTTC. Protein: CASSFQGALGYTF.

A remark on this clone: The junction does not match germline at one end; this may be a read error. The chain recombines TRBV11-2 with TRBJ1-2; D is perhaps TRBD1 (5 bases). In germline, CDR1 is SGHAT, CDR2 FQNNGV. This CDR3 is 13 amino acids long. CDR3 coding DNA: TGTGCCAGCAGTTTAGACAGTAACTATGGCTACACCTTC. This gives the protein CASSLDSNYGYTF.